This TCR beta chain was recovered during a study of T cell changes during pregnancy in multiple sclerosis. Assay used: immunoSEQ multiplex PCR; TCRdb lists only in-frame clones, some missing. The sample shows about 64,000 clones, roughly 90% of them seen only once. J gave up 2 bases and V 8 bases, and 4 bases lay outside the gene matches. Germline assignment: CDR1 SNHLY and CDR2 FYNNEI. The CDR3 covers 14 residues. This receptor was taken from a female donor with multiple sclerosis, enrolled in a pregnancy study. The sample was peripheral blood, taken in the second trimester of pregnancy. The V and J genes are TRBV2 and TRBJ2-2; 8 nucleotides align to TRBD2. The CDR3 reads CASRLAINTGELFF. As DNA, the CDR3 is TGTGCCAGCCGACTAGCGATCAACACCGGGGAGCTGTTTTTT.